The T cell receptor beta chain described here comes from a study of blood T cell repertoires in COVID-19. Across the study: Whether acute or convalescent, the COVID-19 samples came from the United States, Italy and Spain.

The cohort comprised adults aged 18 to 89 years residing in approximately 25 US areas. V lost 5 bases, J lost 4 bases, and 19 bases lay in between. The CDR3 has 15 residues. Germline loops: CDR1 SGHDT, CDR2 YYEEEE. Some clones are missing from TCRdb's copy, which holds only in-frame ones; the method was immunoSEQ multiplex PCR. The data hold 160,000 or so clones, with approximately 82% observed a single time. The chain carries TRBV5-6 and TRBJ2-7; possibly TRBD1 for D (6 bases). The sample consisted of PBMCs or T cells enriched from blood (not recorded which). The receptor's source is a man aged 50 or older who had recovered from COVID-19. CDR3 nucleotides: TGTGCCAGCAGTTACCCCACCCAGGGGAAGTACGAGCAGTACTTC. It codes for CASSYPTQGKYEQYF.